Included here is one T cell receptor (beta chain) sequence, with context. These data originate in a study of early T cells in non-severe SARS-CoV-2 infection. Study in general: RNA in bulk from unsorted whole blood was sequenced, and chains were unpaired.

Molecules of cDNA were individually given unique molecular identifiers that were attached to them. MiXCR was run by TCRdb on the 5' RACE reads, yielding one entry per CDR3 protein. This sample yields about 55,000 distinct CDR3 sequences, of which 5.5% to 8.5% are seen a single time; approximately 6.3% belongs to the top ten. V lost 5 bases to trimming and J lost 0 bases, with 10 bases between them. This CDR3 contains 14 residues. Germline values: CDR1 SGHTA, CDR2 FQGNSA. This specimen consisted of whole blood, obtained at baseline. The chain links TRBV7-2 to TRBJ2-5; D unclear. The TCR sequence derives from an adult who was a healthcare worker with PCR-confirmed SARS-CoV-2 infection or an uninfected control (not recorded which). CDR3 amino acids: CASSPERYQETQYF. In nucleotides, the CDR3 is TGTGCCAGCAGCCCCGAGAGGTACCAAGAGACCCAGTACTTC.